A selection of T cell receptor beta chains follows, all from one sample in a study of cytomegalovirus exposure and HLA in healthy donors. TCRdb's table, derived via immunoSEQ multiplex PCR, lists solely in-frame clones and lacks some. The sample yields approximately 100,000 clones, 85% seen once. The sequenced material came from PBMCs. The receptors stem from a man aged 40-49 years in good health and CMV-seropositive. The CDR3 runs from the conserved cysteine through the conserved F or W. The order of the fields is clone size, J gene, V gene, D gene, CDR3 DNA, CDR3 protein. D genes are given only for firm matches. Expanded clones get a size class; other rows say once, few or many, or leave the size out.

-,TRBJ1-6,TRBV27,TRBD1,TGTGCCAGCAGTTCTACCTACCCGGGACAGGTTGAGACAAGTTCACCCCTCCACTTT,CASSSTYPGQVETSSPLHF
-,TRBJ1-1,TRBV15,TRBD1,TGTGCCACCAGCAACCGGGACAGCCTAAGGAACACTGAAGCTTTCTTT,CATSNRDSLRNTEAFF
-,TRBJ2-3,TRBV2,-,TGTGCCAGCAGAACCGGGACTTCTTCCACAGATACGCAGTATTTT,CASRTGTSSTDTQYF
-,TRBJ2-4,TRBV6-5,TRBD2,TGTGCCAGCAGTTTGTTAGGGGAGGGTTCCAAAAACATTCAGTACTTC,CASSLLGEGSKNIQYF
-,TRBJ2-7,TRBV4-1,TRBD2,TGCGCCAGCAGCCAAGTTACCACTAGCGGGCCTCGCGAGCAGTACTTC,CASSQVTTSGPREQYF
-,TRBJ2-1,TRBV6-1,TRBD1,TGTGCCAGCAGTGGGACAGGTAGAAATAATGAGCAGTTCTTC,CASSGTGRNNEQFF
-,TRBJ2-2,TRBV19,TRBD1,TGTGCCAGTAAACCGCCGGGACAGAGGAACACCGGGGAGCTGTTTTTT,CASKPPGQRNTGELFF
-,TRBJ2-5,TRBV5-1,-,TGCGCCAGCAGCCGGGGCCCCGCGGACAGCTCGGAGACCCAGTACTTC,CASSRGPADSSETQYF
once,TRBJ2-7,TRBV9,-,TGTGCCAGCAGCCAAACGGGTAGCGGCGTCGAGCAGTACTTC,CASSQTGSGVEQYF
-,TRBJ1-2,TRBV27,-,TGTGCCAGCAGTTTCCGAGGGAACTATGGCTACACCTTC,CASSFRGNYGYTF
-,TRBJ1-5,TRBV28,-,TGTGCCAGCTTCGGACAAATAGATCAGCCCCAGCATTTT,CASFGQIDQPQHF
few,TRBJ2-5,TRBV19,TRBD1,TGTGCCAGTAGTGAACAGGGGGCGGGGACCCAGTACTTC,CASSEQGAGTQYF
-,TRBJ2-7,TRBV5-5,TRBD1,TGTGCCAGCAGCTTTTTACAGGGGGCCTTGGAGCAGTACTTC,CASSFLQGALEQYF
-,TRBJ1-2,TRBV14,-,TGTGCCAGCAGCGGGGGAACAGGGTCAAACTATGGCTACACCTTC,CASSGGTGSNYGYTF
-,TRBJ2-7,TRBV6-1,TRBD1,TGTGCCAGCAGAAAGGACAGGGACGACGAGCAGTACTTC,CASRKDRDDEQYF
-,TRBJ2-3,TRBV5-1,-,TGCGCCAGCAGCCTACCGGACACTTCCCTCGGGGATACGCAGTATTTT,CASSLPDTSLGDTQYF
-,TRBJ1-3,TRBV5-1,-,TGCGCCAGCAGCTTGTCAGGCTCTGGAAACACCATATATTTT,CASSLSGSGNTIYF
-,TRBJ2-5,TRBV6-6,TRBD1,TGTGCCAGCAATACTAACGTGGGACAGGATCAAGAGACCCAGTACTTC,CASNTNVGQDQETQYF
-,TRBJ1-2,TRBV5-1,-,TGCGCCAGCAGCTTGACGGTTAGTGACTATGGCTACACCTTC,CASSLTVSDYGYTF
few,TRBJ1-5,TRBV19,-,TGTGCCAGTAGTCCCTCCGGGAACGCCCGGTATCAGCCCCAGCATTTT,CASSPSGNARYQPQHF
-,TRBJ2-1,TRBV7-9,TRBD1,TGTGCCAGCAGCTTAGGGTTGACAGGGGCTTCCTCCTACAATGAGCAGTTCTTC,CASSLGLTGASSYNEQFF
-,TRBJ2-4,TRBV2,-,TGTGCCAGCGCCGCCCGACTAGCCAAAAACATTCAGTACTTC,CASAARLAKNIQYF
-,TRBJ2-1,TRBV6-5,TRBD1,TGTGCCAGCAGTACGGACAGGGGGCGTGCCAATGAGCAGTTCTTC,CASSTDRGRANEQFF
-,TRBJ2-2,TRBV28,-,TGTGCCAGCAGTTTTTTTTCGGGTCCCGGGGAGCTGTTTTTT,CASSFFSGPGELFF
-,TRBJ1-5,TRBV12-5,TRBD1,TGTGCTAGTGGTTTGGCCAGAAACCCCCGGACAGGGGACCTGAATCAGCCCCAGCATTTT,CASGLARNPRTGDLNQPQHF
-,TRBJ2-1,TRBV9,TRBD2,TGTGCCAGCAGCGAACTAGCGGGGGTGGGCTACAATGAGCAGTTCTTC,CASSELAGVGYNEQFF
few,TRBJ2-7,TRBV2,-,TGTGCCAGCTTTTCGGCGGGGAACTCCTACGAGCAGTACTTC,CASFSAGNSYEQYF
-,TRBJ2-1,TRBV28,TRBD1,TGTGCCAGCAGCCTCAGGGGGCTATCTCTATACAATGAGCAGTTCTTC,CASSLRGLSLYNEQFF
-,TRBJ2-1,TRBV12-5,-,TGTGCTAGTGGTTACCTCCGAGGCCTGCTGAATGAGCAGTTCTTC,CASGYLRGLLNEQFF
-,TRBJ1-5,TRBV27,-,TGTGCCAGCAGTTCCCGCGGGAACAATCAGCCCCAGCATTTT,CASSSRGNNQPQHF
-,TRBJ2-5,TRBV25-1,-,TGTGCCAGCAGTGAGGCAGGGAAAGAGACCCAGTACTTC,CASSEAGKETQYF
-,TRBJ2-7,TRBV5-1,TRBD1,TGCGCCAGCAGCTTGGGGACAGGGGGGTTCAACGAGCAGTACTTC,CASSLGTGGFNEQYF
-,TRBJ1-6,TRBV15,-,TGTGCCACCAGCCGGCCGGGTAATTCACCCCTCCACTTT,CATSRPGNSPLHF
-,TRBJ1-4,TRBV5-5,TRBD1,TGTGCCAGCAGCTCGGACAGGGACGGGACTAATGAAAAACTGTTTTTT,CASSSDRDGTNEKLFF
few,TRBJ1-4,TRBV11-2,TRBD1,TGTGCCAGCAGCTTAGGGTTACAGGGGCTTAATGAAAAACTGTTTTTT,CASSLGLQGLNEKLFF
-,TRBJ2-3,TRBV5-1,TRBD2,TGCGCCAGCAGCTCCGCGGGGGGGGGCACAGATACGCAGTATTTT,CASSSAGGGTDTQYF
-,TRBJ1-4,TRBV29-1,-,TGCAGCGTCGGGGATCCTAATGAAAAACTGTTTTTT,CSVGDPNEKLFF
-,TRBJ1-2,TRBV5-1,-,TGCGCCAGCGCCGGGGGGGGCTATGGCTACACCTTC,CASAGGGYGYTF
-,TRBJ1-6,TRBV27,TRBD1,TGTGCCAGCAGTTTTTCCTTGACAGGGGGCGGTTGGTCACCCCTCCACTTT,CASSFSLTGGGWSPLHF
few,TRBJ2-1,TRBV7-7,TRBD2,TGTGCTAGCAGCTTAGGCTCGCGGGAGCCCCACAATGAGCAGTTCTTC,CASSLGSREPHNEQFF
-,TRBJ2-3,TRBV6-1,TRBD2,TGTGCCAGCAGTGCGTCTAGCGGGGGCGGTGATACGCAGTATTTT,CASSASSGGGDTQYF
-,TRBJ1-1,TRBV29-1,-,TGCAGCGTTGCCACGGGGACTTTTGAAGCTTTCTTT,CSVATGTFEAFF
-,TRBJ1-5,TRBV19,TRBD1,TGTGCCAGTAGCCAGACAGGGCTCGCGGCATTCAGCAATCAGCCCCAGCATTTT,CASSQTGLAAFSNQPQHF
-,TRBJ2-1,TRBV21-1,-,TGTGCCAAGCAAATCCGCGGGGTTTCCTACAATGAGCAGTTCTTC,CAKQIRGVSYNEQFF
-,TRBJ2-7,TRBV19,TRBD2,TGTGCCAGTAAAGCTAGCGGGGAAATGTACGAGCAGTACTTC,CASKASGEMYEQYF
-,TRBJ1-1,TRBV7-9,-,TGTGCCAGCAGACTTGTATCCCTGAACACTGAAGCTTTCTTT,CASRLVSLNTEAFF
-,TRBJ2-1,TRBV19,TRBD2,TGTGCCAGTAGTCTAGGACTAGCGGGAGATTTAGAGCAGTTCTTC,CASSLGLAGDLEQFF
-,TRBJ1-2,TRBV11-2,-,TGTGCCAGCAGCTCGCATCTATTATACGGCTACACCTTC,CASSSHLLYGYTF
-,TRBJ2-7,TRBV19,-,TGTGCCAGTAGTAGTGCGGTAGCCTACGAGCAGTACTTC,CASSSAVAYEQYF
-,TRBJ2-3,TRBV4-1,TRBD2,TGCGCCAGCAGATCCCGACTAGCGGGGGGCGCAGATACGCAGTATTTT,CASRSRLAGGADTQYF
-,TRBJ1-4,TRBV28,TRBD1,TGTGCCACCCAGGACAGGGGGACAACTAATGAAAAACTGTTTTTT,CATQDRGTTNEKLFF
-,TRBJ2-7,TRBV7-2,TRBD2,TGTGCCAGCAGCTCCCGGGGGGGCTCCGAGCAGTACTTC,CASSSRGGSEQYF
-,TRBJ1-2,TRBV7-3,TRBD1,TGTGCCATCCTCATAAGGTGGGGACAGGGTTTCGACTATGGCTACACCTTC,CAILIRWGQGFDYGYTF
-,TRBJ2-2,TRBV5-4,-,TGTGCCAGCAGCAAGGCGGACAAAGGGTTTGGGAACACCGGGGAGCTGTTTTTT,CASSKADKGFGNTGELFF
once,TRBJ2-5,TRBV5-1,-,TGCGCCAGCAGCTCGAGGACGGGGACAAGAACTCAAGAGACCCAGTACTTC,CASSSRTGTRTQETQYF
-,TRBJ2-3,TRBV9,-,TGTGCCAGCAGCGTAGGAAGCGGCTACACAGATACGCAGTATTTT,CASSVGSGYTDTQYF
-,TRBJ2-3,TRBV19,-,TGTGCCAGTAGTATGGTGACTACAGATACGCAGTATTTT,CASSMVTTDTQYF
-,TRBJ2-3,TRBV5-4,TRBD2,TGTGCCAGCAGCTTAGCCGGGACTAGCGGGAGGGCCTCGTATTTT,CASSLAGTSGRASYF
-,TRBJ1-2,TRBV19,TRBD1,TGTGCCAGTAGTAGTAGACAGGGGGGAGCTAACTATGGCTACACCTTC,CASSSRQGGANYGYTF